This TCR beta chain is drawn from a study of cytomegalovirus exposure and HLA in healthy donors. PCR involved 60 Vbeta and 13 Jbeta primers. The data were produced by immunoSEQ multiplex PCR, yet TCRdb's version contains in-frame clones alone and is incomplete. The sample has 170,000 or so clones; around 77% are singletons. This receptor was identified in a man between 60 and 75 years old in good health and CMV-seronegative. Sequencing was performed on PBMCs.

CDR3 sequence reads: CASSNLGGGEAFF. The CDR3 DNA sequence: TGTGCCAGTAGTAATCTGGGGGGTGGTGAAGCTTTCTTT. This chain uses TRBV19 with TRBJ1-1; a possible D gene is TRBD1 (5 bases). This CDR3 comprises 13 residues. CDR1 and CDR2 from the germline V gene are LNHDA and SQIVND (reference sequence). Trimming removed 4 bases from V and 7 bases from J, with 13 bases in between.